The 13 T cell receptor beta chains below all came from one sample that was sequenced in a study of blood T cell repertoires in COVID-19. Sequencing used immunoSEQ multiplex PCR; TCRdb keeps in-frame clones, though not all of them. The repertoire includes about 150,000 clones, roughly 84% of them detected once, and 0.63% sits in the top ten. The sequencing sample was made of peripheral blood. These TCRs come from a man in his sixties with COVID-19, enrolled during active disease.

Worth noting for this clone: This specimen includes other DNA sequences encoding the same CDR3. This chain joins TRBV11-2 and TRBJ2-7; 10 nucleotides match TRBD1. This CDR3 comprises 18 residues. Trimming at V came to 8 bases and at J to 2 bases, leaving 18 bases not matched to a gene. CDR1 SGHAT and CDR2 FQNNGV come from the germline V gene. In DNA, the CDR3 is TGTGCCAGCCGGCCGGGGGGGGGACAGGGGCTGACCGCCTACGAGCAGTACTTC. It yields the protein CASRPGGGQGLTAYEQYF.

This sequence joins TRBV6-5 and TRBJ2-7; TRBD2 aligns across 10 bases. The CDR3 extends over 13 amino acids. Germline CDR1 MNHEY, CDR2 SVGAGI. V was pared by 6 bases and J by 4 bases, with 3 bases of the junction left unmatched. In DNA, the CDR3 is TGTGCCAGCAGCCTACTAGCGGGATACGAGCAGTACTTC. It yields the protein CASSLLAGYEQYF.

The chain combines TRBV2 with TRBJ1-1; D perhaps matches TRBD1 (6 bases). The CDR3 runs 14 residues. Trimming cost V 5 bases and J 5 bases, with 15 bases left between them. Germline V gene sequence: CDR1 SNHLY, CDR2 FYNNEI. The DNA for the CDR3 is TGTGCCAGCAGTTCCACAGGGAGGGAGACTGAAGCTTTCTTT. Amino acids: CASSSTGRETEAFF.

This chain links TRBV15 with TRBJ2-1, with no clear D. CDR3 length equals 15 residues. V lost 1 base, J lost 4 bases, and 11 bases lay in between. CDR1 is LNHNV, CDR2 YYDKDF, per germline (reference sequence). The CDR3 DNA reads as TGTGCCACCAGCAGAGGTCGAGGAGAGTACAATGAGCAGTTCTTC. It yields the protein CATSRGRGEYNEQFF.

V gene TRBV2 combines with J gene TRBJ2-7; 10 bases fit TRBD1. There are 21 residues in the CDR3. V was clipped by 6 bases and J by 0 bases; unmatched bases: 23. In germline, CDR1 is SNHLY, CDR2 FYNNEI. DNA for the CDR3: TGTGCCAGCAGCAGTGCCCTGGGACAGGGGTCATATACCATCAGCTCCTACGAGCAGTACTTC. Translating it yields CASSSALGQGSYTISSYEQYF.

The J gene is TRBJ2-6, the V gene TRBV2; 8 bases agree with TRBD1. Trimming took 5 bases from V and 0 from J; bases not matched to a gene: 6. Germline V gene data show CDR1 as SNHLY and CDR2 as FYNNEI. CDR3 length: 17 amino acids. The CDR3 region has the DNA TGTGCCAGCAGTTGGACAGGGACCAGCTCTGGGGCCAACGTCCTGACTTTC. It specifies CASSWTGTSSGANVLTF.

This chain connects TRBV19 to TRBJ1-5; D might be TRBD1 (5 bases). Trimming removed 0 bases from V and 6 bases from J, with 12 bases in between. The CDR3 runs to 15 residues. Germline lookup yields CDR1 LNHDA and CDR2 SQIVND (reference sequence). CDR3 coding DNA: TGTGCCAGTAGTATAGATTCACAGGTCTTTCAGCCCCAGCATTTT. This sequence encodes CASSIDSQVFQPQHF.

The chain uses TRBV7-8 and TRBJ1-2, with 9 bases lining up with TRBD1. V dropped 4 bases and J dropped 6; count of bases not matched to a gene: 3. CDR3 size: 13 residues. The germline CDR1 and CDR2 sequences are SGHVS and FQNEAQ. The CDR3 sequence: CASSSTGGDGYTF. Here the CDR3 DNA reads TGTGCCAGCAGCTCTACAGGGGGCGATGGCTACACCTTC.

V is TRBV7-2 and J is TRBJ2-2; TRBD1 is a possible D gene (5 bases). The V and J ends lost 5 bases and 0 bases respectively, with 10 bases between them. Germline CDR1 is SGHTA and CDR2 is FQGNSA. The CDR3 extends over 15 amino acids. The CDR3 bases are TGTGCCAGCAGCCCTCGACAGACGAACACCGGGGAGCTGTTTTTT. It encodes CASSPRQTNTGELFF.

This chain links TRBV7-9 with TRBJ1-2; unclear D gene. Trimming took 6 bases from V and 0 from J, leaving 14 bases between them. This CDR3 has 15 residues. Germline CDR1 and CDR2: SEHNR and FQNEAQ (reference sequence). The CDR3 sequence is CASSFDPGANYGYTF. The CDR3 region has the DNA TGTGCCAGCAGTTTTGACCCCGGGGCTAACTATGGCTACACCTTC. Drawing the rest from reference TRBV7-9 and TRBJ1-2, the complete variable domain is DTGVSQNPRHKITKRGQNVTFRCDPISEHNRLYWYRQTLGQGPEFLTYFQNEAQLEKSRLLSDRFSAERPKGSFSTLEIQRTEQGDSAMYLCASSFDPGANYGYTFGSGTRLTVV.

The V gene is TRBV7-9, the J gene TRBJ2-3, with D tentatively TRBD2 (6 bases). The CDR3 loop spans 15 amino acids. Trimming stripped 10 bases from V and 1 base from J, with 18 bases between. The V gene's germline CDR1 is SEHNR and CDR2 FQNEAQ (reference sequence). The CDR3 loop reads CAIFLAVIGTDTQYF. In nucleotides, the CDR3 is TGTGCCATTTTCTTAGCGGTAATCGGCACAGATACGCAGTATTTT.

The V call is TRBV12-3 or TRBV12-4, the J call TRBJ2-5; D is perhaps TRBD1 (6 bases). Trimming stripped 5 bases from V and 3 bases from J, with 10 bases between. The CDR3 has 13 amino acids. The CDR3 DNA reads as TGTGCCAGCAGTAGGACAGCGGAAGAGACCCAGTACTTC. Residues: CASSRTAEETQYF.

This rearrangement joins TRBV14 to TRBJ2-1; TRBD1 is a possible D gene (5 bases). Trimming pared 4 bases from V and 10 bases from J, leaving 23 bases between. CDR3 length: 16 residues. Germline V lookup: CDR1 SGHDN, CDR2 FVKESK. The CDR3 loop is CASSLVPGSTGAEQFF. In nucleotides, the CDR3 is TGTGCCAGCAGCCTCGTCCCGGGTTCCACAGGTGCGGAGCAGTTCTTC.